Each of the 16 T cell receptor beta chains below was sequenced from the same sample in a study of blood T cells in healthy people across ages. The use of a sample-barcoded 5' primer and a J-beta primer mix characterized a second PCR of roughly 6 to 11 cycles. TCRdb passed the 5' RACE reads through MiXCR, listing each CDR3 protein once. The sample includes approximately 690,000 distinct CDR3 sequences, approximately 59% of them seen just once. The sequenced sample was blood. These receptors all stem from a man aged 60 to 69 in good health.

As concerns this clonotype: This may arise from a read error, as a much more abundant clone is one base away. V usage is TRBV12-3 or TRBV12-4 and J usage is TRBJ2-1; no definite D call. The last part of the DNA fits TRBJ2-7 better; the J call may be wrong. This CDR3 spans 14 amino acids. CDR3 loop: CASSKSLSYGEQYF. DNA of the CDR3: TGTGCCAGCAGTAAGTCACTATCGTACGGTGAGCAGTACTTC.

V and J are TRBV5-1 and TRBJ1-1; maybe TRBD1 (6 bases). CDR1 SGHRS and CDR2 YFSETQ come from the germline V gene. V lost 0 bases and J lost 4, with 10 bases in between. The CDR3 totals 14 residues. The CDR3 region has the DNA TGCGCCAGCAGCTTGGATGGGGGCACCACTGAAGCTTTCTTT. Translated: CASSLDGGTTEAFF.

This chain links TRBV29-1 with TRBJ2-5, with 9 positions matching TRBD2. The ends lost 0 bases at V and 9 bases at J; junction bases unmatched: 14. The CDR3 covers 16 residues. Germline CDR1 and CDR2: SQVTM and ANQGSEA. The CDR3, as DNA: TGCAGCGTTGAAGATTTGGCTAGCGGGGACCCGGTGGCCCAGTACTTC. Protein sequence: CSVEDLASGDPVAQYF.

This chain uses TRBV6-6 with TRBJ2-7; D is possibly TRBD1 (8 bases). The J call may be wrong; the DNA end is better matched by TRBJ2-5. Germline CDR1 and CDR2: MNHNY and SVGAGI (reference sequence). The CDR3 consists of 15 residues. CDR3 in amino acids: CASSSQGEGTETQYF. The CDR3 bases are TGTGCCAGCAGTTCACAGGGGGAGGGTACAGAGACCCAGTACTTC.

The rearrangement joins TRBV7-2 to TRBJ2-3; tentatively, D is TRBD2 (6 bases). CDR3 size: 15 residues. CDR1 is SGHTA, CDR2 FQGNSA, per germline. V gave up 4 bases and J gave up 2 bases, with 13 bases separating them. CDR3 nucleotides: TGTGCCAGCAGCTCACCGGGACTCCCCACAGATACGCAGTATTTT. Amino acids: CASSSPGLPTDTQYF.

The chain links TRBV19 to TRBJ2-3, with 10 bases matching TRBD1. CDR1 and CDR2 from the germline V gene are LNHDA and SQIVND (reference sequence). The CDR3 totals 15 residues. The ends lost 6 bases at V and 4 bases at J; junction bases unmatched: 7. CDR3 coding DNA: TGTGCCAGTAGCACCGGGACAGGGGTTCCAGATACGCAGTATTTT. Its translation is CASSTGTGVPDTQYF.

This chain connects TRBV12-3 or TRBV12-4 to TRBJ2-7; D possibly corresponds to TRBD2 (5 bases). The CDR3 spans 13 residues. The V and J ends lost 8 bases and 2 bases respectively, with 13 bases between them. In nucleotides, the CDR3 is TGTGCCAGCGGGAGACTGAGAACCTACGAGCAGTACTTC. This codes for CASGRLRTYEQYF.

This clonotype was found a few times. The chain is built from TRBV5-1 and TRBJ2-5; possibly TRBD1 for D (6 bases). Trimming removed 3 bases at V and 1 base at J, with 10 bases between. The CDR3 covers 14 residues. Per the germline V gene, CDR1 is SGHRS and CDR2 is YFSETQ. The CDR3 loop is CASSSGQTQETQYF. For the CDR3, the DNA is TGCGCCAGCAGCTCCGGACAGACCCAAGAGACCCAGTACTTC.

The V gene is TRBV28, the J gene TRBJ2-1, with 8 bases aligning to TRBD2. The germline V gene has CDR1 MDHEN and CDR2 SYDVKM. V lost 5 bases and J lost 3; bases outside the gene matches: 6. This CDR3 comprises 15 residues. This CDR3 reads CASSASGGRYNEQFF. Here the CDR3 DNA reads TGTGCCAGCAGTGCATCGGGGGGGCGCTACAATGAGCAGTTCTTC. Together with reference TRBV28 and TRBJ2-1, the CDR3 gives the full variable domain: DVKVTQSSRYLVKRTGEKVFLECVQDMDHENMFWYRQDPGLGLRLIYFSYDVKMKEKGDIPEGYSVSREKKERFSLILESASTNQTSMYLCASSASGGRYNEQFFGPGTRLTVL.

The chain joins TRBV5-1 to TRBJ2-7; TRBD2 matches 10 bases. The junction had 6 bases not matched to a gene; V was cut back by 0 bases and J by 6 bases. The CDR3 is 15 amino acids. CDR1 and CDR2 from the germline V gene are SGHRS and YFSETQ. The CDR3 DNA reads as TGCGCCAGCAGCTTGGGACTAGCGGGTCACACCGAGCAGTACTTC. Amino acid sequence: CASSLGLAGHTEQYF.

The V gene is TRBV5-5, the J gene TRBJ2-5; D gene unclear. The germline V and J ends were trimmed by 6 bases and 13 bases, with 22 bases remaining between them. Germline V CDR1 and CDR2: SGHKS, YYEKEE (reference sequence). CDR3 length: 13 amino acids. The CDR3: CASNFLPYNERYF. The CDR3 DNA reads as TGTGCCAGCAACTTCCTACCCTACAATGAGCGGTACTTC.

The chain is built from TRBV20-1 and TRBJ1-1; no reliable D call. This CDR3 contains 15 residues. Trimming removed 2 bases at V and 0 bases at J, with 13 bases between. Germline lookup yields CDR1 DFQATT and CDR2 SNEGSKA (reference sequence). The CDR3 spells CSARSKGQVNTEAFF. DNA of the CDR3: TGCAGTGCTAGATCTAAGGGCCAGGTGAACACTGAAGCTTTCTTT.

V usage is TRBV7-6 and J usage is TRBJ2-6; D is unclear. The CDR3 has 15 amino acids. The V gene lost 5 bases and the J gene lost 0 bases, with 8 bases spanning the gap. The germline CDR1 and CDR2 sequences are SGHVS and FNYEAQ. As DNA, the CDR3 is TGTGCCAGCAGCCCGACCTTCTCTGGGGCCAACGTCCTGACTTTC. Translation gives CASSPTFSGANVLTF. The full variable domain, with the rest looked up from reference TRBV7-6 and TRBJ2-6, is GAGVSQSPRYKVTKRGQDVALRCDPISGHVSLYWYRQALGQGPEFLTYFNYEAQQDKSGLPNDRFSAERPEGSISTLTIQRTEQRDSAMYRCASSPTFSGANVLTFGAGSRLTVL.

This clonotype was recorded a few times. This sequence joins TRBV18 and TRBJ1-2; D gene unclear. The CDR3 is 12 residues long. Trimming removed 3 bases from V and 3 bases from J, with 5 bases in between. Germline CDR1 KGHSH, CDR2 LQKENI. The CDR3 sequence: CASSPSDYGYTF. In DNA form, the CDR3 reads TGTGCCAGCTCACCGAGCGACTATGGCTACACCTTC. The variable domain in full, with the rest retrieved from reference TRBV18 and TRBJ1-2, is NAGVMQNPRHLVRRRGQEARLRCSPMKGHSHVYWYRQLPEEGLKFMVYLQKENIIDESGMPKERFSAEFPKEGPSILRIQQVVRGDSAAYFCASSPSDYGYTFGSGTRLTVV.

This clonotype turned up a few times. The V and J genes are TRBV20-1 and TRBJ2-2; D gene unclear. The germline V and J ends were trimmed by 6 bases and 5 bases, with 22 bases remaining between them. CDR1 and CDR2 (germline): DFQATT, SNEGSKA (reference sequence). There are 16 residues in the CDR3. CDR3 bases: TGCAGTGCCCCCGGTTCGGAAGGCCTGGGAACCGGGGAGCTGTTTTTT. Translation: CSAPGSEGLGTGELFF.

This chain connects TRBV6-2 or TRBV6-3 to TRBJ1-2, with TRBD1 as a possible D gene (5 bases). CDR3 length: 15 amino acids. The germline V gene encodes CDR1 MNHEY and CDR2 SVGEGT. Trimming stripped 5 bases from V and 4 bases from J, with 17 bases between. The chain's CDR3 is CASSARGGKSYGYTF. DNA of the CDR3: TGTGCCAGCAGTGCCCGGGGGGGAAAGAGCTATGGCTACACCTTC.